This entry lists 14 T cell receptor beta chains sequenced from one sample in a study of tumor and adjacent non-tumor tissue in lung cancer. TCRbeta libraries were built with three rounds of nested PCR, modified from ARM-PCR. TCRdb processed the multiplex PCR reads anew with MiXCR; each CDR3 protein has one entry. The sample consists of tens of thousands of distinct CDR3 sequences, roughly 60% of them appearing once. No cell sorting was done before RNA was extracted from the tissue. The sequencing input was lung tumor tissue. The origin of the receptors is a man in his fifties with non-small cell lung cancer.

Worth noting for this clonotype: The CDR3 end shows no conserved phenylalanine or tryptophan, and so a read error is likely. This chain links TRBV6-5 with TRBJ2-3; 8 bases line up with TRBD2. Per the germline V gene, CDR1 is MNHEY and CDR2 is SVGAGI. The CDR3 sequence is 17 residues long. The CDR3 is CASSYTREGGSTDTQYL. The DNA of the CDR3 is TGTGCCAGCAGTTACACTCGGGAGGGCGGGAGCACAGATACACAGTATCTT.

The sample holds a few counts of this clonotype. The V gene is TRBV5-1, the J gene TRBJ2-3, with TRBD2 matching 11 bases. Germline V lookup: CDR1 SGHRS, CDR2 YFSETQ. Germline trimming cut 0 bases from V and 2 bases from J; bases unmatched to any gene: 8. CDR3 length: 18 amino acids. The CDR3 DNA reads as TGCGCCAGCAGCTTGGGGGCCCTTAGCGGGAGGGCCACAGATACGCAGTATTTT. It yields the protein CASSLGALSGRATDTQYF.

Notes on this clonotype: Sequence at one end of the junction differs from germline and may be a read error. This chain connects TRBV5-5 to TRBJ2-1; D possibly corresponds to TRBD1 (5 bases). CDR1 is SGHKS, CDR2 YYEKEE, per germline (reference sequence). This CDR3 is built from 16 residues. The CDR3 loop reads CTSSLETVGPQGEQFF. The CDR3 coding sequence is TGTACCAGCAGCTTGGAAACAGTGGGGCCCCAGGGTGAGCAGTTCTTC.

Note on this clonotype: One end of the junction varies from germline; a read error may be responsible. This chain joins TRBV29-1 and TRBJ1-2; 8 bases map to TRBD1. Germline V CDR1 and CDR2: SQVTM, ANQGSEA. The CDR3 sequence is 12 residues long. In DNA, the CDR3 is TGTAGCGGGGGCGGACAGGGCTATGCCTACACCTTC. This gives the protein CSGGGQGYAYTF.

The chain joins TRBV30 to TRBJ1-1, with D possibly being TRBD1 (5 bases). Trimming cost V 4 bases and J 2 bases, with 17 bases left between them. The CDR3 sequence is 15 residues long. Germline lookup yields CDR1 GTSNPN and CDR2 SVGIG (reference sequence). Written as DNA, the CDR3 is TGTGCCTGGACCCCCTTTCAGGGAATAAACACTGAAGCTTTCTTT. Encoded protein: CAWTPFQGINTEAFF. Using reference TRBV30 and TRBJ1-1 for the parts outside the CDR3, the full variable domain is SQTIHQWPATLVQPVGSPLSLECTVEGTSNPNLYWYRQAAGRGLQLLFYSVGIGQISSEVPQNLSASRPQDRQFILSSKKLLLSDSGFYLCAWTPFQGINTEAFFGQGTRLTVV.

About this clonotype itself: This may come from a read error, since a much larger clone is one base off. V gene TRBV29-1 combines with J gene TRBJ2-3, with 8 bases that match TRBD1. The CDR3 spans 15 residues. Germline CDR1 and CDR2: SQVTM and ANQGSEA. Germline trimming cut 4 bases from V and 2 bases from J; bases unmatched to any gene: 8. The DNA for the CDR3 is TGCAGCGTTGGACGCGGCAGGGGGCTCACAGATACGCAGTATTTT. Its translation: CSVGRGRGLTDTQYF.

The chain links TRBV5-1 to TRBJ1-1; no firm D call. CDR1 and CDR2 (germline): SGHRS, YFSETQ. There are 14 residues in the CDR3. V was trimmed by 0 bases and J by 12 bases, leaving 18 bases between them. The CDR3 here is CASSLVGRMGSTFF. CDR3 DNA: TGCGCCAGCAGCTTGGTCGGAAGGATGGGATCGACTTTCTTT.

As for this clonotype: One junction end does not reproduce the germline sequence, and a read error may be involved. The rearrangement joins TRBV12-3 or TRBV12-4 to TRBJ2-2; no clear D. The CDR3 runs 15 residues. This CDR3 reads CASSFACANTGELFF. The CDR3, as DNA: TGTGCCAGTAGTTTCGCGTGCGCGAACACCGGGGAGCTGTTTTTT.

As to this clonotype: A read error is possible here, since a much larger clone lies one base away. The V gene is TRBV4-1, the J gene TRBJ2-3; 10 nucleotides align to TRBD2. Germline V gene lookup returns CDR1 MGHRA and CDR2 YSYEKL. The CDR3 runs to 17 residues. Trimming at V came to 1 base and at J to 5 bases, leaving 9 bases not matched to a gene. CDR3 sequence reads: CASSQGEAGGPVDTQYF. CDR3 nucleotides: TGCGCCAGCAGCCAAGGCGAAGCGGGGGGGCCTGTAGATACGCAGTATTTT.

A note on this clonotype: This may arise from a read error, as a much more abundant clone is one base away. The conserved final phenylalanine or tryptophan is absent from the CDR3, which likely points to a read error. The V and J genes are TRBV11-2 and TRBJ2-7; D is uncertain. This CDR3 is 14 amino acids long. V lost 3 bases to trimming and J lost 1 base, with 10 bases between them. CDR1 and CDR2 from the germline V gene are SGHAT and FQNNGV. The CDR3: CASSLHPGSYEQYL. The DNA for the CDR3 is TGTGCCAGCAGCTTGCACCCCGGGTCCTACGAGCAGTACCTC.

As for this clonotype: A single base separates this from a much larger clone, so it may be a read error. V is TRBV11-2 and J is TRBJ2-3; the D gene is possibly TRBD2 (7 bases). Germline loops: CDR1 SGHAT, CDR2 FQNNGV. CDR3 size: 14 residues. The chain's CDR3 is CASGLAEGGGTQYF. The CDR3 nucleotides are TGTGCCAGCGGCTTAGCTGAGGGGGGAGGGACGCAGTATTTT.

The table lists this clonotype with a few counts. Given the absence of the conserved phenylalanine or tryptophan at the CDR3 end, a read error is likely. This CDR3 reads CASSVQDTAGNTIYS. The CDR3, as DNA: TGTGCCAGCAGTGTACAGGACACGGCTGGAAACACCATATATTCT. The rearrangement joins TRBV4-2 to TRBJ1-3; D is perhaps TRBD1 (5 bases). Germline CDR1 reads LGHNA; CDR2 reads YNFKEQ. The CDR3 runs to 15 residues. V gave up 6 bases and J gave up 2 bases, with 14 bases separating them.

About this clonotype itself: Being one base from a much bigger clone, this may be a read error. This chain connects TRBV4-1 to TRBJ2-5, with D perhaps TRBD1 (6 bases). The CDR3 runs to 13 residues. The V gene's germline CDR1 is MGHRA and CDR2 YSYEKL. The germline V and J ends were trimmed by 5 bases and 9 bases, with 16 bases remaining between them. The CDR3 loop is CASSMGAWESQYF. In DNA form, the CDR3 reads TGCGCCAGCAGCATGGGGGCATGGGAGTCCCAGTACTTC.

As to this clonotype: With a much larger clone just one base away, this may be a read error. This chain uses TRBV10-3 with TRBJ2-7; TRBD2 aligns across 9 bases. V trimming: 2 bases; J trimming: 3 bases; junction bases outside the gene matches: 5. The CDR3 covers 15 residues. Germline-derived CDR1 and CDR2 are ENHRY and SYGVKD. The CDR3 protein is CAISEIASGNYEQYF. For the CDR3, the DNA is TGTGCCATCAGTGAGATCGCTAGCGGGAACTACGAGCAGTACTTC.